These 2 T cell receptor beta chains were sequenced from one sample in a study of blood T cell repertoires in COVID-19. TCRdb's table, derived via immunoSEQ multiplex PCR, lists solely in-frame clones and lacks some. The top ten hold roughly 2% of the sample, which has 250,000 to 300,000 clones, 88% seen once. Material: PBMCs or T cells enriched from blood (not recorded which). These receptor sequences come from a woman aged 60-75 years in a cohort exposed to, infected with or recovered from COVID-19 (not recorded which).

The gene calls are TRBV24-1 and TRBJ1-2; no firm D call. CDR3 size: 14 residues. V dropped 4 bases and J dropped 2 bases, with 10 bases sitting between them. Germline V CDR1 and CDR2: KGHDR, SFDVKD. The CDR3 loop is CATSETTSNYGYTF. The CDR3 coding sequence is TGTGCCACCAGTGAGACGACAAGCAACTATGGCTACACCTTC.

The rearrangement joins TRBV2 to TRBJ1-2; maybe TRBD1 (6 bases). Germline CDR1 is SNHLY and CDR2 is FYNNEI. The CDR3 totals 12 residues. Between the trimmed V and J ends, which lost 6 bases and 8 bases, there was a span of 13 bases. CDR3 region: CASSYWTEGYTF. CDR3 DNA: TGTGCCAGCAGCTACTGGACAGAGGGCTACACCTTC.